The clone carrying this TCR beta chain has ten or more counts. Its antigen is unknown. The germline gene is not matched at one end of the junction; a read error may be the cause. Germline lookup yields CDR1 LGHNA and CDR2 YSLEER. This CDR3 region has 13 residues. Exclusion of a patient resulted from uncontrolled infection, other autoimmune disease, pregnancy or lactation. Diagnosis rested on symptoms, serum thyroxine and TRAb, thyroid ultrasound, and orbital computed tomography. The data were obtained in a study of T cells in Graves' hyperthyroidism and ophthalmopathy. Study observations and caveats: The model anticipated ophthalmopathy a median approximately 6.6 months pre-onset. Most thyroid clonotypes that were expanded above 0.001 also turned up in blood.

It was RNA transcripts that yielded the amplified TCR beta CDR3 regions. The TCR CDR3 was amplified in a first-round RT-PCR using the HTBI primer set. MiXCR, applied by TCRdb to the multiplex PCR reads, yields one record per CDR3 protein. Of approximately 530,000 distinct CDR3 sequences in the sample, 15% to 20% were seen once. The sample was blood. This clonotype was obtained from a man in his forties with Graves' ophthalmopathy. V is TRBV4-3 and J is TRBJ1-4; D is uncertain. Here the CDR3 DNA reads TGCGCCAGCAGACAAGCCGGGATCGAAAAACTGTTTTTT. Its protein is CASRQAGIEKLFF.